These 14 T cell receptor beta chains were all obtained from the same sample, sequenced in a study of blood T cells in healthy people across ages (dated by TCRdb to the mid-2010s). The protocol used for the library was 5' RACE. The data were produced on an Illumina HiSeq 2500. A second about 7 to 12 cycle PCR used a sample-barcoded 5' primer and a J-beta primer mix. The raw public reads went through TCRdb reprocessing: fastp at Q25, MiXCR clone calling, in-frame beta chains kept. Here each entry gathers all rows of one CDR3 protein and keeps the most common genes and DNA. The sample records about 680,000 distinct CDR3 sequences, about 52% of which are singletons. In total, the top ten clones hold roughly 31% of the sample. Material for sequencing was blood. Source of these receptors: a woman aged 60-75 years in good health.

The chain is built from TRBV20-1 and TRBJ2-1; TRBD1 agrees at 8 bases. The CDR3 sequence is 13 residues long. Germline CDR1 reads DFQATT; CDR2 reads SNEGSKA (reference sequence). In nucleotides, the CDR3 is TGCAGGGCCGGGACAGGCGGTCTAAATGAGCAGTTCTTC. As protein: CRAGTGGLNEQFF.

CDR3 in DNA: TGTGCCAGCAGCGTAGGGACTAGCGGAAGCACCGGGGAGCTGTTTTTT. It codes for CASSVGTSGSTGELFF. The genes are TRBV9 and TRBJ2-2; TRBD2 matches at 10 bases. This CDR3 spans 16 amino acids. Looked up from germline, CDR1 is SGDLS and CDR2 is YYNGEE. Germline trimming cut 0 bases from V and 4 bases from J; bases unmatched to any gene: 3. Combining the CDR3 with reference TRBV9 and TRBJ2-2 gives the whole variable domain DSGVTQTPKHLITATGQRVTLRCSPRSGDLSVYWYQQSLDQGLQFLIQYYNGEERAKGNILERFSAQQFPDLHSELNLSSLELGDSALYFCASSVGTSGSTGELFFGEGSRLTVL.

The gene calls are TRBV2 and TRBJ2-4; 9 bases are shared with TRBD1. TRBJ2-7 matches the DNA end more closely, so the J call is doubtful. From germline, CDR1 is SNHLY and CDR2 FYNNEI. The CDR3 runs 12 residues. The CDR3 region is CASTGQGYEQYF. CDR3 DNA: TGTGCCAGTACGGGACAGGGCTACGAGCAGTACTTC.

As DNA, the CDR3 is TGTGCCAGCGGCGTTCCCCTTGGAAACGAGCAGTACTTC. Translating it yields CASGVPLGNEQYF. This chain joins TRBV28 and TRBJ2-7; no clear D. The germline V gene has CDR1 MDHEN and CDR2 SYDVKM. The CDR3 totals 13 residues. Deletions cut 8 bases from V and 5 bases from J, with 16 bases between.

This clonotype was found a few times. The chain has TRBV6-2 or TRBV6-3 and TRBJ2-1; no clear D. V was shortened by 0 bases and J by 7 bases, with 10 bases between the two germline ends. Germline V gives CDR1 MNHEY, CDR2 SVGEGT. The CDR3 has 14 residues. The CDR3 DNA follows: TGTGCCAGCAGTTACTCGATACCCGATAATGAGCAGTTCTTC. Translated: CASSYSIPDNEQFF.

This chain uses TRBV11-1 with TRBJ2-5; D not certain. The last part of the DNA fits TRBJ2-7 better; the J call may be wrong. The CDR3 is made up of 13 amino acids. Per germline, CDR1 SGHAT and CDR2 FQDESV (reference sequence). The CDR3 coding sequence is TGTGCCAGCAGCAAGCAGGACCCGTACGAGCAGTACTTC. It translates to CASSKQDPYEQYF.

As regards this clonotype: Possible read error: a much larger clone is one base away. V and J are TRBV7-2 and TRBJ2-1; 8 bases agree with TRBD2. Matching the DNA end better, TRBJ2-7 makes the J call doubtful. Germline lookup yields CDR1 SGHTA and CDR2 FQGNSA. The CDR3 has 18 amino acids. The CDR3 nucleotides read TGTGCCAGCAGCTCCCGCTGGAGGCTAGCGGGTGTCTACAATGAGCAGTACTTC. Translating gives CASSSRWRLAGVYNEQYF.

This clonotype was picked up a small number of times. The chain couples TRBV7-2 to TRBJ2-3; D call uncertain. CDR3 length equals 13 residues. Germline lookup yields CDR1 SGHTA and CDR2 FQGNSA. V shed 1 base and J shed 6 bases, with 8 bases lying between them. The CDR3 DNA follows: TGTGCCAGCAGCTTAGTGAGTTGGGATACGCAGTATTTT. Translating gives CASSLVSWDTQYF.

V and J are TRBV27 and TRBJ1-6; 11 bases are a match to TRBD1. With V trimmed by 5 bases and J by 1 base, 7 bases remained unmatched. This CDR3 is built from 18 residues. Germline-derived CDR1 and CDR2 are MNHEY and SMNVEV (reference sequence). The CDR3 is CASSPPGTGGSYNSPLHF. Here the CDR3 DNA reads TGTGCCAGCAGTCCTCCCGGGACAGGGGGATCCTATAATTCACCCCTCCACTTT.

In the case of this clonotype: A much bigger clone sits one base away, suggesting this may be a read error. The chain employs TRBV25-1 and TRBJ2-7; possible D gene TRBD1, 5 bases. Germline values: CDR1 MGHDK, CDR2 SYGVNS. The CDR3 sequence is 14 residues long. Trimming left V 6 bases short and J 5 bases short, with 17 bases between. The CDR3 loop is CASSDPTGIHEQYF. The CDR3 nucleotides are TGTGCCAGCAGCGACCCTACAGGTATCCACGAGCAGTACTTC.

V usage is TRBV27 and J usage is TRBJ2-1; D gene uncertain. V lost 3 bases and J 0 bases, leaving 12 bases between the germline ends. The CDR3 has 16 amino acids. Germline CDR1 is MNHEY and CDR2 is SMNVEV (reference sequence). The CDR3 DNA sequence: TGTGCCAGCAGTTTTTCTCAGGCGAGCTCCTACAATGAGCAGTTCTTC. Translation: CASSFSQASSYNEQFF.

The genes are TRBV7-2 and TRBJ2-1; 12 bases align to TRBD2. The V gene end was trimmed by 0 bases and the J gene end by 8 bases; junction bases not matched to a gene: 8. Per the germline V gene, CDR1 is SGHTA and CDR2 is FQGNSA. The CDR3 is 17 residues long. The CDR3 DNA reads as TGTGCCAGCAGCTTAGCCCGGACTAGCGGGAAAGGTTATGAGCAGTTCTTC. Translated, it gives CASSLARTSGKGYEQFF. The full variable domain, completed using reference TRBV7-2 and TRBJ2-1, is GAGVSQSPSNKVTEKGKDVELRCDPISGHTALYWYRQSLGQGLEFLIYFQGNSAPDKSGLPSDRFSAERTGGSVSTLTIQRTQQEDSAVYLCASSLARTSGKGYEQFFGPGTRLTVL.

The chain joins TRBV4-3 to TRBJ2-1, with 7 positions matching TRBD2. V lost 1 base and J lost 3; bases outside the gene matches: 6. Germline-derived CDR1 and CDR2 are LGHNA and YSLEER. CDR3 length: 16 amino acids. This CDR3 is CASSQAPSGDYNEQFF. CDR3 nucleotides: TGCGCCAGCAGCCAAGCCCCTAGCGGAGACTACAATGAGCAGTTCTTC.

The gene calls are TRBV7-9 and TRBJ1-1, with D perhaps TRBD1 (5 bases). V was shortened by 5 bases and J by 2 bases, with 15 bases between the two germline ends. The CDR3 is 15 residues long. Germline assignment: CDR1 SEHNR and CDR2 FQNEAQ (reference sequence). This CDR3 reads CASSPPGSGNTEAFF. CDR3 DNA: TGTGCCAGCAGCCCCCCAGGGTCAGGAAACACTGAAGCTTTCTTT.